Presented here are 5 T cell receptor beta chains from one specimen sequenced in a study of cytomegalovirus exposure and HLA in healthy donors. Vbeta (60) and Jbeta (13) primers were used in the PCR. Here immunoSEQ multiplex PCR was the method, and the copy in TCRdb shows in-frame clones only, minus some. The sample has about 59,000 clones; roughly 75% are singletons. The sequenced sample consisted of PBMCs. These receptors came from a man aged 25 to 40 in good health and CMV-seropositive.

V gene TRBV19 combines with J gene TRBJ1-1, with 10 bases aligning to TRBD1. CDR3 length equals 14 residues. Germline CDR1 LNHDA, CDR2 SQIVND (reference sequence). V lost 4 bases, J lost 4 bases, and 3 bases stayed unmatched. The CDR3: CASSRDRGSTEAFF. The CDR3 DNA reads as TGTGCCAGTAGTAGGGACAGGGGTTCCACTGAAGCTTTCTTT.

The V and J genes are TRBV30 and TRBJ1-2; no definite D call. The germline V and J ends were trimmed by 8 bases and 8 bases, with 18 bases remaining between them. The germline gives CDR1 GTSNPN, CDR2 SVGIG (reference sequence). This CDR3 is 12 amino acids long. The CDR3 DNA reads TGTGCCCCCGAAGGTGGGGAGAGGGGCTACACCTTC. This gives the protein CAPEGGERGYTF.

The CDR3 here is CASSLAGQGADTQYF. CDR3 in DNA: TGCGCCAGCAGCTTGGCCGGGCAGGGGGCAGATACGCAGTATTTT. The chain is built from TRBV5-1 and TRBJ2-3, with 7 bases fitting TRBD1. The V and J ends lost 0 bases and 4 bases, in that order; junction bases with no gene match: 5. Germline CDR1 reads SGHRS; CDR2 reads YFSETQ. The CDR3 spans 15 residues.

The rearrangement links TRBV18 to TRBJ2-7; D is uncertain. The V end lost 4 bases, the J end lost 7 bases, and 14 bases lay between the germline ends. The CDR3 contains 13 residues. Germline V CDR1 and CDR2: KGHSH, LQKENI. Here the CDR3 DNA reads TGTGCCAGCTCACGGCCGGGTTCTGGGGAGCAGTACTTC. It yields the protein CASSRPGSGEQYF.

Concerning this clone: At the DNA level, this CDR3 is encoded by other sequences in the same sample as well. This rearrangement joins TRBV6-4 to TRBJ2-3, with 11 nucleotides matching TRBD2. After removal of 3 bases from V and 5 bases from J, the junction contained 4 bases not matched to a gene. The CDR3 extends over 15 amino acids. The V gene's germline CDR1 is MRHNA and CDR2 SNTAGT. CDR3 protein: CASSDSGGAGDTQYF. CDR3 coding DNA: TGTGCCAGCAGTGATAGCGGGGGGGCCGGAGATACGCAGTATTTT.